This entry features one T cell receptor beta chain sequence. Its antigen is undetermined. Clones were read by immunoSEQ multiplex PCR, and TCRdb kept only the in-frame ones, dropping some. This sample has around 2,000,000 clones, with about 95% found just once. Naive CD8 cells, CD45RO-negative and positively selected for CCR7, excluded terminally differentiated effector memory CD45RA+ cells. The sample comes from a study of shared clonotypes between healthy human individuals. Study results and caveats: In four donors, roughly 5.2% of naive CD4 clonotypes appeared in common.

Germline V gene lookup returns CDR1 MNHNS and CDR2 SASEGT. This CDR3 has 15 residues. V gave up 5 bases and J gave up 4 bases; unmatched junction bases: 6. The V call is TRBV6-1, the J call TRBJ1-4; 8 bases are a match to TRBD1. This TCR came from a man aged 18 to 30 in good health. Sample: naive CD8+ T cells sorted from blood. CDR3 amino acids: CASSPWTGLNEKLFF. The CDR3 coding sequence is TGTGCCAGCAGTCCATGGACAGGGCTTAATGAAAAACTGTTTTTT.